The 20 T cell receptor beta chains presented below share a single source sample, sequenced in a study of control samples from healthy donors and cancer patients. The table came from immunoSEQ multiplex PCR; TCRdb's copy has only in-frame clones and leaves some out. Among fewer than 200,000 clones listed, around 91% were seen once. Sequenced input: blood. These receptors originate from a woman in her 50s in good health.

V gene TRBV11-2 combines with J gene TRBJ1-1, with D perhaps TRBD1 (5 bases). Germline values: CDR1 SGHAT, CDR2 FQNNGV. Deletions cut 7 bases from V and 2 bases from J, with 14 bases between. This CDR3 is built from 14 residues. The CDR3 protein is CASTATGPNTEAFF. CDR3 in DNA: TGTGCCAGCACCGCAACAGGACCCAACACTGAAGCTTTCTTT. Based on the CDR3 plus reference TRBV11-2 and TRBJ1-1, the full variable domain is EAGVAQSPRYKIIEKRQSVAFWCNPISGHATLYWYQQILGQGPKLLIQFQNNGVVDDSQLPKDRFSAERLKGVDSTLKIQPAKLEDSAVYLCASTATGPNTEAFFGQGTRLTVV.

V usage is TRBV4-3 and J usage is TRBJ2-5; 9 bases are a match to TRBD2. The germline gives CDR1 LGHNA, CDR2 YSLEER. V was clipped by 1 base and J by 3 bases; unmatched bases: 6. This CDR3 region has 16 residues. The CDR3 DNA sequence: TGCGCCAGCAGCCAAGGGAAATCTAGCGGGAAAGAGACCCAGTACTTC. Encoded protein: CASSQGKSSGKETQYF.

This clone has just one count. J is TRBJ2-4 and V is TRBV18; perhaps D is TRBD1 or TRBD2 (5 bases each). The CDR3 is made up of 13 amino acids. Trimming shortened V by 6 bases and J by 6 bases, and 12 bases separated the two germline ends. Germline V gene sequence: CDR1 KGHSH, CDR2 LQKENI. This CDR3 reads CASSGTGRNIQYF. CDR3 nucleotides: TGTGCCAGCTCCGGGACGGGCAGAAACATTCAGTACTTC. The full variable domain, completed using reference TRBV18 and TRBJ2-4, is NAGVMQNPRHLVRRRGQEARLRCSPMKGHSHVYWYRQLPEEGLKFMVYLQKENIIDESGMPKERFSAEFPKEGPSILRIQQVVRGDSAAYFCASSGTGRNIQYFGAGTRLSVL.

The CDR3 here is CAGQRTVNTEAFF. In nucleotides, the CDR3 is TGTGCCGGGCAAAGGACAGTGAACACTGAAGCTTTCTTT. This rearrangement joins TRBV30 to TRBJ1-1, with a possible D match to TRBD1 (6 bases). CDR1 GTSNPN and CDR2 SVGIG come from the germline V gene (reference sequence). Trimming removed 8 bases at V and 0 bases at J, with 13 bases between. The CDR3 loop spans 13 amino acids.

This sequence joins TRBV20-1 and TRBJ2-7; D unclear. Trimming took off 8 bases at V and 4 bases at J, with 12 bases between the two ends. This CDR3 region has 11 residues. Germline V gene lookup returns CDR1 DFQATT and CDR2 SNEGSKA (reference sequence). CDR3 DNA sequence: TGCAGTCTTAGAGTGGGGTACGAGCAGTACTTC. Translating it yields CSLRVGYEQYF.

The CDR3 reads CASSIEEGRQPQHF. The CDR3 coding sequence is TGTGCCAGTAGTATAGAGGAGGGCCGACAGCCCCAGCATTTT. V gene TRBV19 combines with J gene TRBJ1-5; D unresolved. V lost 0 bases to trimming and J lost 7 bases, with 10 bases between them. The germline gives CDR1 LNHDA, CDR2 SQIVND (reference sequence). The CDR3 loop spans 14 amino acids.

The chain uses TRBV11-2 and TRBJ2-7; D gene unclear. Germline V gene lookup returns CDR1 SGHAT and CDR2 FQNNGV. The CDR3 length is 11 residues. With 5 bases removed from V and 7 bases from J, the gap between germline ends came to 9 bases. Here the CDR3 DNA reads TGTGCCAGCAGCGTTGGGCAGGAGCAGTACTTC. This codes for CASSVGQEQYF.

The chain uses TRBV24-1 and TRBJ2-3; the D gene could be TRBD1 or TRBD2 (5 bases each). The CDR3 sequence is 12 residues long. Germline V gives CDR1 KGHDR, CDR2 SFDVKD. Trimming took 9 bases from V and 2 from J, leaving 8 bases between them. CDR3 nucleotides: TGTGCCACCGGGGACCTCACAGATACGCAGTATTTT. Protein: CATGDLTDTQYF.

The chain employs TRBV21-1 and TRBJ2-1; whether TRBD1, the table's D call, matches the DNA was not checked. TRBV21-1 is marked as a pseudogene. CDR3 size: 13 residues. This CDR3 reads CASSPQGGNEQFF. The CDR3, as DNA: TGTGCCAGCAGCCCCCAGGGGGGTAATGAGCAGTTCTTC.

The chain employs TRBV5-5 and TRBJ1-5; maybe TRBD1 (5 bases). The V gene lost 3 bases and the J gene lost 0 bases, with 22 bases spanning the gap. Germline CDR1 reads SGHKS; CDR2 reads YYEKEE (reference sequence). CDR3 length: 19 amino acids. The CDR3 DNA reads as TGTGCCAGCAGCTATGGGGACCCCCTGACAGCCCTTAGCAATCAGCCCCAGCATTTT. It yields the protein CASSYGDPLTALSNQPQHF.

The chain uses TRBV27 and TRBJ2-1; 10 bases line up with TRBD1. V shed 0 bases and J 9 bases; nucleotides not matched to a gene: 5. Germline lookup yields CDR1 MNHEY and CDR2 SMNVEV (reference sequence). This CDR3 is 15 amino acids long. The CDR3 nucleotides are TGTGCCAGCAGTTTATCCGGGACAGGGGACGGTGAGCAGTTCTTC. It encodes CASSLSGTGDGEQFF.

In this sample, this clone turned up once. The rearrangement links TRBV10-3 to TRBJ1-5, with D unclear. CDR1 ENHRY and CDR2 SYGVKD come from the germline V gene. V was clipped by 6 bases and J by 0 bases, with 12 bases between them. The CDR3 spans 15 residues. The CDR3: CAIRDRQDSNQPQHF. The DNA of the CDR3 is TGTGCCATCAGAGATCGGCAAGATAGCAATCAGCCCCAGCATTTT.

The rearrangement joins TRBV18 to TRBJ2-5, with 9 nucleotides matching TRBD2. The junction had 13 bases not matched to a gene; V was cut back by 6 bases and J by 2 bases. The germline CDR1 and CDR2 sequences are KGHSH and LQKENI. The CDR3 has 17 amino acids. The CDR3 DNA follows: TGTGCCAGCTCCGGCTCTCTAGCTAGCGGGAATCAAGAGACCCAGTACTTC. This gives the protein CASSGSLASGNQETQYF.

The chain is built from TRBV28 and TRBJ1-3; D unclear. Germline values: CDR1 MDHEN, CDR2 SYDVKM. V dropped 2 bases and J dropped 0 bases, with 5 bases sitting between them. The CDR3 contains 14 residues. In DNA, the CDR3 is TGTGCCAGCAGTTTACCTAGCTCTGGAAACACCATATATTTT. Translation gives CASSLPSSGNTIYF.

This chain uses TRBV28 with TRBJ2-7; D gene unclear. V lost 5 bases and J 7 bases, leaving 12 bases between the germline ends. From germline, CDR1 is MDHEN and CDR2 SYDVKM. This CDR3 spans 12 amino acids. The CDR3 protein is CASSGGVGEQYF. The DNA for the CDR3 is TGTGCCAGCAGTGGCGGAGTGGGAGAGCAGTACTTC.

The chain employs TRBV6-5 and TRBJ1-2; 9 nucleotides align to TRBD1. The CDR3 spans 13 residues. Trimming took 7 bases from V and 8 from J; bases not matched to a gene: 8. The germline gives CDR1 MNHEY, CDR2 SVGAGI. CDR3 loop: CASKLQGAWGYTF. The CDR3 bases are TGTGCCAGCAAACTACAGGGGGCGTGGGGCTACACCTTC.

This clone came up once. V gene TRBV28 combines with J gene TRBJ1-1; TRBD1 is a possible D gene (5 bases). CDR1 and CDR2 (germline): MDHEN, SYDVKM. The CDR3 consists of 15 residues. V lost 3 bases to trimming and J lost 3 bases, with 14 bases between them. The CDR3 region has the DNA TGTGCCAGCAGTTTTACGGGGGATCGGGACACTGAAGCTTTCTTT. It yields the protein CASSFTGDRDTEAFF.

This chain uses TRBV7-3 with TRBJ2-1; 12 bases map to TRBD1. The J segment lost 8 bases and the V segment lost 5 bases, leaving 4 bases of the junction unmatched. Germline V lookup: CDR1 SGHTA, CDR2 FQGTGA. CDR3 length: 14 residues. CDR3 protein: CASSPGQGAHEQFF. CDR3 DNA: TGTGCCAGCAGCCCGGGACAGGGGGCCCATGAGCAGTTCTTC.

J is TRBJ2-5 and V is TRBV5-1, with D tentatively TRBD1 or TRBD2 (7 bases each). The V end was cut by 0 bases, the J end by 5 bases, with 14 bases between. Germline-derived CDR1 and CDR2 are SGHRS and YFSETQ. The CDR3 runs to 15 residues. Here the CDR3 reads CASSLETGRVETQYF. CDR3 in DNA: TGCGCCAGCAGCTTGGAGACAGGGAGGGTGGAGACCCAGTACTTC.

This chain joins TRBV3-1 (or the pseudogene TRBV3-2) and TRBJ1-1; D gene ambiguous. The CDR3 is made up of 13 amino acids. Between the trimmed V and J ends, which lost 1 base and 4 bases, there was a span of 7 bases. The V gene's germline CDR1 is LGHDT and CDR2 YNNKEL (reference sequence). As DNA, the CDR3 is TGTGCCAGCAGCCAAGTTGCGGGCACTGAAGCTTTCTTT. It encodes CASSQVAGTEAFF.